What follows are 5 T cell receptor beta chains derived from one specimen sequenced in a study of shared clonotypes between healthy human individuals. Clones were read by immunoSEQ multiplex PCR, and TCRdb kept only the in-frame ones, dropping some. This sample has about 1.1 million clones, with about 80% found just once. The specimen was memory CD4+ T cells from PBMCs. Subset here: CD45RA-negative fraction. The receptors shown here come from a man aged 18 to 30 in good health. Some clones in this sample may be carry-over from other donors' samples.

This rearrangement joins TRBV5-1 to TRBJ1-1; tentatively, D is TRBD1 (6 bases). The length of the CDR3 is 14 residues. Germline CDR1 and CDR2: SGHRS and YFSETQ. V was shortened by 2 bases and J by 3 bases, with 11 bases between the two germline ends. The CDR3 DNA is TGCGCCAGCAGCTTCGGGGGCGCCTACACTGAAGCTTTCTTT. Protein: CASSFGGAYTEAFF.

The chain joins TRBV6-5 to TRBJ2-7; possibly TRBD2 for D (5 bases). The germline V and J ends were trimmed by 6 bases and 7 bases, with 22 bases remaining between them. The CDR3 totals 15 residues. Germline V gene sequence: CDR1 MNHEY, CDR2 SVGAGI. The CDR3 DNA is TGTGCCAGCAGCGCACGGACCCCAGGTAGGAGGGAGCAGTACTTC. Translation gives CASSARTPGRREQYF.

The chain joins TRBV6-5 to TRBJ2-3; possibly TRBD2 for D (5 bases). This CDR3 has 11 residues. Germline lookup yields CDR1 MNHEY and CDR2 SVGAGI. The germline V and J ends were trimmed by 4 bases and 7 bases, with 6 bases remaining between them. CDR3 amino acids: CASSWRNTQYF. The CDR3 region has the DNA TGTGCCAGCAGTTGGAGGAATACGCAGTATTTT.

The genes are TRBV5-3 and TRBJ1-1; TRBD1 agrees at 10 bases. Being an ORF, TRBV5-3 has a function that is uncertain. The CDR3 consists of 17 residues. V lost 1 base to trimming and J lost 5 bases; unmatched junction nucleotides: 11. The CDR3 DNA follows: TGTGCCAGAAGCTTGAGGGACAGGGGTCGAGTTTTGACTGAAGCTTTCTTT. Its protein is CARSLRDRGRVLTEAFF.

The chain uses TRBV19 and TRBJ2-1; 7 nucleotides line up with TRBD2. Looked up from germline, CDR1 is LNHDA and CDR2 is SQIVND (reference sequence). The CDR3 runs to 15 residues. V gave up 10 bases and J gave up 4 bases; unmatched junction bases: 13. The CDR3 bases are TGTGCCACCTCTGGGGGAGAGCGGGGTTACAATGAGCAGTTCTTC. Its translation: CATSGGERGYNEQFF.